A single sample gave rise to the 17 T cell receptor beta chains below, sequenced in a study of T cell repertoires in cytomegalovirus infection. MiXCR, applied by TCRdb to the reads, yields one record per CDR3 protein. Altogether about 920,000 distinct CDR3 sequences are present, 30% to 40% being singletons, with the ten largest covering over 10%. Their antigens are not known. This material consisted of cultured CD8+ T cells from PBMCs, taken from culture after CMV antigen stimulation. The receptors shown here come from a human donor in good health (CMV status not recorded). Some clones in this sample may be carry-over from other donors' samples.

This clonotype has a handful of counts. The rearrangement uses TRBV4-1 and TRBJ1-1; weak D call: TRBD1 (6 bases). Trimming removed 1 base from V and 4 bases from J, with 13 bases in between. From germline, CDR1 is MGHRA and CDR2 YSYEKL. The length of the CDR3 is 15 residues. CDR3 loop: CASSQVPGAGTEAFF. The CDR3 DNA is TGCGCCAGCAGCCAAGTTCCGGGGGCCGGCACTGAAGCTTTCTTT.

This clonotype was seen many times. The chain combines TRBV10-3 with TRBJ2-1; no clear D. Trimming pared 8 bases from V and 0 bases from J, leaving 20 bases between. The germline gives CDR1 ENHRY, CDR2 SYGVKD. The CDR3 sequence is 17 residues long. The CDR3 coding sequence is TGTGCCATCTCCGTACGAAAGGGCTACAGCTCCTACAATGAGCAGTTCTTC. It is translated as CAISVRKGYSSYNEQFF.

The V call is TRBV6-5, the J call TRBJ2-2; 8 nucleotides line up with TRBD1. Germline CDR1 MNHEY, CDR2 SVGAGI. The CDR3 has 18 amino acids. V dropped 7 bases and J dropped 0; count of bases not matched to a gene: 13. CDR3 sequence: CASTPDRASTPNTGELFF. Written as DNA, the CDR3 is TGTGCCAGCACCCCGGACAGGGCTTCCACGCCGAACACCGGGGAGCTGTTTTTT.

J is TRBJ1-4 and V is TRBV13, with D uncertain. Germline lookup yields CDR1 PRHDT and CDR2 FYEKMQ (reference sequence). The CDR3 has 13 residues. Trimming took 5 bases from V and 8 from J, leaving 12 bases between them. CDR3 protein: CASSQGLGEKLFF. The CDR3 DNA is TGTGCCAGCAGCCAAGGGCTCGGAGAAAAACTGTTTTTT. The entire variable domain, with the rest obtained from reference TRBV13 and TRBJ1-4, is as follows: AAGVIQSPRHLIKEKRETATLKCYPIPRHDTVYWYQQGPGQDPQFLISFYEKMQSDKGSIPDRFSAQQFSDYHSELNMSSLELGDSALYFCASSQGLGEKLFFGSGTQLSVL.

This clonotype was counted only a few times. The chain is built from TRBV2 and TRBJ1-2; the D is unclear. The CDR3 spans 12 residues. Between the trimmed V and J ends, which lost 10 bases and 0 bases, there was a span of 9 bases. Looked up from germline, CDR1 is SNHLY and CDR2 is FYNNEI. The CDR3 is CATKGSNYGYTF. Written as DNA, the CDR3 is TGTGCCACCAAGGGTTCTAACTATGGCTACACCTTC.

This sequence joins TRBV6-2 or TRBV6-3 and TRBJ2-1, with 8 bases lining up with TRBD2. V shed 0 bases, J shed 4 bases, and the junction held 5 bases outside the gene matches. This CDR3 has 16 amino acids. In germline, CDR1 is MNHEY, CDR2 SVGEGT. CDR3 residues: CASSYSTRGDYNEQFF. As DNA, the CDR3 is TGTGCCAGCAGTTACTCGACGCGGGGGGATTACAATGAGCAGTTCTTC.

As regards this clonotype: This could be a read error, since a much larger clone is one nucleotide away. The V call is TRBV28, the J call TRBJ1-5; D is undetermined. The CDR3 sequence is 12 residues long. The V end was cut by 5 bases, the J end by 6 bases, with 8 bases between. Per germline, CDR1 MDHEN and CDR2 SYDVKM. As DNA, the CDR3 is TGTGCCAGCAGTGACTGGGGTCAGCCCCAGCATTTT. Amino acids: CASSDWGQPQHF.

The gene calls are TRBV7-9 and TRBJ2-3; D is perhaps TRBD1 (5 bases). Per germline, CDR1 SEHNR and CDR2 FQNEAQ (reference sequence). V shed 2 bases and J shed 5 bases, with 20 bases lying between them. The CDR3 extends over 17 amino acids. DNA of the CDR3: TGTGCCAGCAGCTTACCAGTCGGGCAGGGTTCCGGAGATACGCAGTATTTT. Amino acid sequence: CASSLPVGQGSGDTQYF. The entire variable domain, with the rest obtained from reference TRBV7-9 and TRBJ2-3, is as follows: DTGVSQNPRHKITKRGQNVTFRCDPISEHNRLYWYRQTLGQGPEFLTYFQNEAQLEKSRLLSDRFSAERPKGSFSTLEIQRTEQGDSAMYLCASSLPVGQGSGDTQYFGPGTRLTVL.

The V gene is TRBV19, the J gene TRBJ1-3, with TRBD1 identical over 10 bases. Per the germline V gene, CDR1 is LNHDA and CDR2 is SQIVND (reference sequence). J gave up 0 bases and V 5 bases, and 7 bases lay outside the gene matches. The CDR3 length is 17 residues. The CDR3 loop reads CASSPGQGPSSGNTIYF. The CDR3 DNA is TGTGCCAGTAGTCCGGGACAGGGGCCGAGCTCTGGAAACACCATATATTTT.

The chain is built from TRBV7-6 and TRBJ1-1; D is possibly TRBD1 (5 bases). CDR3 length equals 15 residues. In germline, CDR1 is SGHVS, CDR2 FNYEAQ. V was shortened by 1 base and J by 5 bases, with 14 bases between the two germline ends. Written as DNA, the CDR3 is TGTGCCAGCAGCTTAGGGAGAGGGGAAATGACTGAAGCTTTCTTT. Protein product: CASSLGRGEMTEAFF.

V and J are TRBV20-1 and TRBJ2-1; D is perhaps TRBD2 (6 bases). CDR3 size: 13 residues. Germline V gene data show CDR1 as DFQATT and CDR2 as SNEGSKA (reference sequence). Trimming left V 6 bases short and J 0 bases short, with 9 bases between. The CDR3 here is CSAPSASYNEQFF. CDR3 nucleotide sequence: TGCAGTGCACCTAGCGCCTCCTACAATGAGCAGTTCTTC.

Remarks on this clonotype: A much larger clone sits a single nucleotide away, making a read error possible. The chain combines TRBV7-2 with TRBJ2-3; D tentatively fits TRBD1 or TRBD2 (5 bases each). Trimming pared 6 bases from V and 2 bases from J, leaving 21 bases between. The germline V gene encodes CDR1 SGHTA and CDR2 FQGNSA. The CDR3 has 17 amino acids. For the CDR3, the DNA is TGTGCCAGCAGTTGGGGCTCGAGCGGCCTCTACACAGATACGCAGTATTTT. It translates to CASSWGSSGLYTDTQYF.

This clonotype was counted only a few times. The chain employs TRBV6-1 and TRBJ2-5, with TRBD1 identical over 9 bases. V lost 5 bases and J lost 1; bases outside the gene matches: 5. The CDR3 extends over 15 amino acids. Germline V gene sequence: CDR1 MNHNS, CDR2 SASEGT. CDR3 nucleotides: TGTGCCAGCAGTATTCGGACAGGGGCCCAAGAGACCCAGTACTTC. This translates into CASSIRTGAQETQYF.

This sequence joins TRBV4-1 and TRBJ2-7; 7 positions agree with TRBD2. V dropped 1 base and J dropped 2; count of bases not matched to a gene: 14. CDR3 size: 18 residues. Per germline, CDR1 MGHRA and CDR2 YSYEKL. CDR3 bases: TGCGCCAGCAGCCAAGCTCTCCCGGGTGGGGGGGTTCCCTACGAGCAGTACTTC. Protein: CASSQALPGGGVPYEQYF.

This clonotype showed up just once. Written as DNA, the CDR3 is TGTGCCAGCAGCCCCCGGAGGGTTGATGAGGGCTACACCTTC. Translated, it gives CASSPRRVDEGYTF. V usage is TRBV7-9 and J usage is TRBJ1-2; D is ambiguous. The CDR3 extends over 14 amino acids. Germline V CDR1 and CDR2: SEHNR, FQNEAQ (reference sequence). V was shortened by 5 bases and J by 8 bases, with 18 bases between the two germline ends.

This chain connects TRBV4-1 to TRBJ2-1, with 9 bases lining up with TRBD1. V trimming: 0 bases; J trimming: 9 bases; junction bases outside the gene matches: 6. The CDR3 spans 15 residues. Germline V lookup: CDR1 MGHRA, CDR2 YSYEKL. CDR3 bases: TGCGCCAGCAGCCAAGAGGAACAGGGGGCGGCTGAGCAGTTCTTC. Protein: CASSQEEQGAAEQFF.

The rearrangement links TRBV27 to TRBJ1-2; 8 bases agree with TRBD1. CDR3 length: 17 amino acids. V dropped 5 bases and J dropped 0; count of bases not matched to a gene: 11. Germline CDR1 and CDR2: MNHEY and SMNVEV (reference sequence). CDR3 in DNA: TGTGCCAGCAGTATCCGACAGGGGAACTCTCCTAACTATGGCTACACCTTC. It encodes CASSIRQGNSPNYGYTF.